These 24 T cell receptor beta chains were sequenced from one sample in a study of cytomegalovirus exposure and HLA in healthy donors. PCR employed 60 Vbeta and 13 Jbeta primers. Sequenced by immunoSEQ multiplex PCR; TCRdb stores in-frame clones only, minus some. The sample holds fewer than 200,000 clones; 60% to 85% are singletons and the top ten take roughly 3%. Sequenced sample: PBMCs. These receptors all come from a woman in her 50s in good health and CMV-seropositive.

V usage is TRBV2 and J usage is TRBJ1-2; tentatively, D is TRBD1 (6 bases). This CDR3 has 13 residues. Trimming stripped 5 bases from V and 8 bases from J, with 15 bases between. CDR1 and CDR2 (germline): SNHLY, FYNNEI. CDR3 sequence (DNA): TGTGCCAGCAGTCCGGGACACGGTTCGGGCTACACCTTC. Translation: CASSPGHGSGYTF.

This rearrangement joins TRBV6-1 to TRBJ1-5; D perhaps matches TRBD1 (6 bases). The CDR3 sequence is 13 residues long. The germline V and J ends were trimmed by 10 bases and 0 bases, with 10 bases remaining between them. The germline V gene encodes CDR1 MNHNS and CDR2 SASEGT. CDR3 sequence (DNA): TGTGCCACTAGGGACATTAGCAATCAGCCCCAGCATTTT. Translating gives CATRDISNQPQHF.

This clone was recorded a few times. The chain uses TRBV4-1 and TRBJ1-2, with no clear D. This CDR3 is built from 16 residues. Germline V gene data show CDR1 as MGHRA and CDR2 as YSYEKL. Trimming cost V 0 bases and J 8 bases, with 19 bases left between them. The CDR3 loop is CASSQDRTGTVRGYTF. Written as DNA, the CDR3 is TGCGCCAGCAGCCAAGATCGTACTGGAACAGTTCGAGGCTACACCTTC.

This chain joins TRBV29-1 and TRBJ1-1, with D unclear. V was clipped by 4 bases and J by 0 bases, with 15 bases between them. The CDR3 is made up of 15 amino acids. In germline, CDR1 is SQVTM, CDR2 ANQGSEA. This chain's CDR3 is CSVVGGPEMNTEAFF. The CDR3, as DNA: TGCAGCGTTGTAGGAGGGCCGGAAATGAACACTGAAGCTTTCTTT.

The genes are TRBV6-1 and TRBJ2-5; unclear D gene. Trimming pared 2 bases from V and 1 base from J, leaving 8 bases between. This CDR3 spans 14 amino acids. Germline lookup yields CDR1 MNHNS and CDR2 SASEGT. Here the CDR3 reads CASSERGFQETQYF. CDR3 nucleotides: TGTGCCAGCAGTGAAAGAGGATTCCAAGAGACCCAGTACTTC.

The chain combines TRBV4-1 with TRBJ1-1, with D maybe TRBD1 (5 bases). Germline V gene sequence: CDR1 MGHRA, CDR2 YSYEKL. Deletions cut 0 bases from V and 7 bases from J, with 12 bases between. The CDR3 extends over 14 amino acids. In DNA, the CDR3 is TGCGCCAGCAGCCAAGATATAAAGGGGTTTGAAGCTTTCTTT. Translating gives CASSQDIKGFEAFF.

J is TRBJ2-5 and V is TRBV27; 11 bases map to TRBD2. Germline V gives CDR1 MNHEY, CDR2 SMNVEV (reference sequence). The trim removed 5 bases at V and 5 bases at J, leaving 13 bases unmatched. The CDR3 has 17 residues. For the CDR3, the DNA is TGTGCCAGCAGTCCGTTAGCGGGGGGGCGCGTAGGGGAGACCCAGTACTTC. Translating gives CASSPLAGGRVGETQYF.

This clone was detected a few times. This chain links TRBV12-5 with TRBJ1-1; 7 nucleotides align to TRBD1. V gave up 7 bases and J gave up 5 bases; unmatched junction bases: 13. The length of the CDR3 is 15 residues. Germline V gene lookup returns CDR1 LGHNT and CDR2 FRNRAP. DNA for the CDR3: TGTGCTAGTGCTTTAGAAGGGGGCGTAGGGACTGAAGCTTTCTTT. Amino acid sequence: CASALEGGVGTEAFF.

The table lists this clone with a few counts. The J gene is TRBJ1-1, the V gene TRBV5-8; D not resolved. The germline V gene encodes CDR1 SGHTS and CDR2 YDEGEE. V lost 2 bases and J lost 0, with 5 bases in between. CDR3 length: 13 amino acids. Here the CDR3 DNA reads TGTGCCAGCAGCTTAACTCTGAACACTGAAGCTTTCTTT. It yields the protein CASSLTLNTEAFF.

The chain couples TRBV7-9 to TRBJ1-5; 7 bases line up with TRBD1. The CDR3 totals 14 residues. V was clipped by 5 bases and J by 3 bases; unmatched bases: 4. The germline V gene encodes CDR1 SEHNR and CDR2 FQNEAQ (reference sequence). The CDR3 coding sequence is TGTGCCAGCAGCCCACAGGGGAACAATCAGCCCCAGCATTTT. It specifies CASSPQGNNQPQHF.

V is TRBV5-5 and J is TRBJ1-2; tentatively, D is TRBD1 (5 bases). This CDR3 has 15 amino acids. The germline V gene encodes CDR1 SGHKS and CDR2 YYEKEE (reference sequence). V was pared by 4 bases and J by 7 bases, with 20 bases between. Here the CDR3 DNA reads TGTGCCAGCAGCCTAAGTCACAGGAGTCCAGGTGGCTACACCTTC. Protein product: CASSLSHRSPGGYTF.

The gene calls are TRBV10-2 and TRBJ1-6, with 8 bases fitting TRBD1. Germline CDR1 is WSHSY and CDR2 is SAAADI. There are 14 residues in the CDR3. The ends lost 6 bases at V and 7 bases at J; junction bases unmatched: 5. The CDR3 region has the DNA TGCGCCAGCAGAACTGGGACAGGAAATTCACCCCTCCACTTT. Protein product: CASRTGTGNSPLHF.

This chain joins TRBV5-1 and TRBJ2-5; D is perhaps TRBD1 (6 bases). The CDR3 length is 14 residues. V lost 4 bases, J lost 5 bases, and 15 bases lay in between. Germline V gene lookup returns CDR1 SGHRS and CDR2 YFSETQ. The CDR3 nucleotides read TGCGCCAGCAGCGCCTCAGGGGTCGGGGAGACCCAGTACTTC. This encodes CASSASGVGETQYF. Full variable domain (rest looked up from reference TRBV5-1 and TRBJ2-5): KAGVTQTPRYLIKTRGQQVTLSCSPISGHRSVSWYQQTPGQGLQFLFEYFSETQRNKGNFPGRFSGRQFSNSRSEMNVSTLELGDSALYLCASSASGVGETQYFGPGTRLLVL.

The rearrangement joins TRBV7-2 to TRBJ1-2; TRBD1 aligns across 8 bases. There are 15 residues in the CDR3. V was clipped by 1 base and J by 7 bases; unmatched bases: 8. Germline V gene sequence: CDR1 SGHTA, CDR2 FQGNSA. The CDR3 is CASSLVVQGARGYTF. In DNA, the CDR3 is TGTGCCAGCAGCTTAGTTGTCCAGGGGGCCCGTGGCTACACCTTC. Looking up the rest from reference TRBV7-2 and TRBJ1-2 gives the full variable domain: GAGVSQSPSNKVTEKGKDVELRCDPISGHTALYWYRQSLGQGLEFLIYFQGNSAPDKSGLPSDRFSAERTGGSVSTLTIQRTQQEDSAVYLCASSLVVQGARGYTFGSGTRLTVV.

The V and J genes are TRBV5-4 and TRBJ2-1, with TRBD2 identical over 9 bases. The trim removed 4 bases at V and 7 bases at J, leaving 9 bases unmatched. Germline V CDR1 and CDR2: SGHNT, YYREEE (reference sequence). This CDR3 has 15 residues. CDR3 DNA sequence: TGTGCCAGCAGCACCGCGGGGGGGCAGATAAATGAGCAGTTCTTC. This translates into CASSTAGGQINEQFF.

The rearrangement links TRBV5-1 to TRBJ2-5, with 11 bases fitting TRBD2. The CDR3 covers 16 residues. Trimming removed 4 bases from V and 4 bases from J; junction bases left unmatched: 9. The germline gives CDR1 SGHRS, CDR2 YFSETQ. The CDR3 here is CASSAGSSGGRETQYF. CDR3 bases: TGCGCCAGCAGCGCGGGGTCTAGCGGGGGGCGAGAGACCCAGTACTTC.

The chain recombines TRBV5-1 with TRBJ1-1; D is undetermined. The CDR3 is 12 residues long. In germline, CDR1 is SGHRS, CDR2 YFSETQ. Trimming took off 2 bases at V and 4 bases at J, with 6 bases between the two ends. The CDR3, as DNA: TGCGCCAGCAGCTTTCGGGGCACTGAAGCTTTCTTT. Amino acid sequence: CASSFRGTEAFF.

V and J are TRBV7-8 and TRBJ1-2; 8 bases fit TRBD1. CDR1 and CDR2 from the germline V gene are SGHVS and FQNEAQ. This CDR3 comprises 15 residues. V gave up 5 bases and J gave up 8 bases; unmatched junction bases: 13. This chain's CDR3 is CASSPSGQGARGYTF. Here the CDR3 DNA reads TGTGCCAGCAGCCCCTCGGGGCAGGGGGCTCGAGGCTACACCTTC.

The CDR3: CAGAQASTDTQYF. CDR3 bases: TGTGCCGGTGCCCAGGCAAGCACAGATACGCAGTATTTT. The V gene is TRBV6-6, the J gene TRBJ2-3; D remains unclear. V gave up 11 bases and J gave up 0 bases, with 12 bases separating them. The germline V gene encodes CDR1 MNHNY and CDR2 SVGAGI (reference sequence). This CDR3 spans 13 amino acids.

As to this clone: This CDR3 is also generated by other DNA sequences in the sample. V is TRBV18 and J is TRBJ1-2, with a possible D match to TRBD1 (5 bases). The germline CDR1 and CDR2 sequences are KGHSH and LQKENI. The V and J ends lost 6 bases and 4 bases respectively, with 12 bases between them. This CDR3 is 13 amino acids long. The CDR3 protein is CASSQDSIYGYTF. CDR3 nucleotides: TGTGCCAGCTCTCAAGACAGCATCTATGGCTACACCTTC.

This chain connects TRBV7-6 to TRBJ1-4, with 7 bases lining up with TRBD1. Germline loops: CDR1 SGHVS, CDR2 FNYEAQ. Germline trimming cut 3 bases from V and 0 bases from J; bases unmatched to any gene: 13. This CDR3 region has 19 residues. CDR3 residues: CASSFPAGGSSATNEKLFF. The CDR3 nucleotides read TGTGCCAGCAGCTTTCCCGCAGGGGGTTCTAGTGCAACTAATGAAAAACTGTTTTTT.

This rearrangement joins TRBV5-5 to TRBJ1-5, with a possible D match to TRBD1 (5 bases). V lost 5 bases to trimming and J lost 0 bases, with 12 bases between them. The germline V gene has CDR1 SGHKS and CDR2 YYEKEE (reference sequence). The CDR3 totals 15 residues. CDR3 sequence reads: CASSYDSVSNQPQHF. Here the CDR3 DNA reads TGTGCCAGCAGTTACGACAGCGTTAGCAATCAGCCCCAGCATTTT.

This chain joins TRBV27 and TRBJ1-5; D may be TRBD1 (6 bases). CDR1 MNHEY and CDR2 SMNVEV come from the germline V gene (reference sequence). V was cut by 4 bases and J by 5 bases, with 15 bases left in between. CDR3 length equals 15 residues. The CDR3 here is CASSSQGQTHQPQHF. CDR3 coding DNA: TGTGCCAGCAGTTCTCAAGGACAGACCCATCAGCCCCAGCATTTT.

This chain connects TRBV6-1 to TRBJ2-3, with 7 bases that match TRBD2. The V segment lost 6 bases and the J segment 5 bases; nucleotides outside the gene matches: 11. Germline loops: CDR1 MNHNS, CDR2 SASEGT. The CDR3 runs 15 residues. The CDR3 loop reads CASRRGTTGRDTQYF. DNA for the CDR3: TGTGCCAGCAGGAGAGGGACTACCGGTAGAGATACGCAGTATTTT.